This T cell receptor (beta chain) is drawn from a study of T cell changes during pregnancy in multiple sclerosis. Only in-frame clones appear in the TCRdb table, and some are missing; sequencing was by immunoSEQ multiplex PCR. The sample lists 40,000 to 55,000 clones, about nine tenths occurring once. This clonotype was obtained from a female donor with multiple sclerosis, enrolled in a pregnancy study. The material sequenced was CD4+ T cells from peripheral blood mononuclear cells, taken in the second trimester of pregnancy.

CDR3 residues: CASSVAPTGGGYGYTF. The CDR3 DNA follows: TGTGCCAGCAGCGTGGCCCCGACAGGGGGGGGATATGGCTACACCTTC. This sequence joins TRBV7-9 and TRBJ1-2; 9 nucleotides line up with TRBD1. From germline, CDR1 is SEHNR and CDR2 FQNEAQ (reference sequence). Trimming at V came to 5 bases and at J to 5 bases, leaving 12 bases not matched to a gene. CDR3 length: 16 amino acids. The whole variable domain, remainder taken from reference TRBV7-9 and TRBJ1-2, is DTGVSQNPRHKITKRGQNVTFRCDPISEHNRLYWYRQTLGQGPEFLTYFQNEAQLEKSRLLSDRFSAERPKGSFSTLEIQRTEQGDSAMYLCASSVAPTGGGYGYTFGSGTRLTVV.